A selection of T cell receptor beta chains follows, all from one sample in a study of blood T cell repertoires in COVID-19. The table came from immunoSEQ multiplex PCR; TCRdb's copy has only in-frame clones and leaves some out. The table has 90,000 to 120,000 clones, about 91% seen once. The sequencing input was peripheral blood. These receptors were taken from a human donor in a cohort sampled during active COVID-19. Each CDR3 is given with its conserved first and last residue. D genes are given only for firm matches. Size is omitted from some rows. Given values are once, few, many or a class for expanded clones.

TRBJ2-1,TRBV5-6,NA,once,CASSLGPGGVLNEQFF,TGTGCCAGCAGCTTGGGGCCCGGGGGAGTGCTTAATGAGCAGTTCTTC
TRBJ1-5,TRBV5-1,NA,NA,CASSPESNQPQHF,TGCGCCAGCAGCCCAGAAAGCAATCAGCCCCAGCATTTT
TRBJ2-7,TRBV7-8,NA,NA,CASLGPSSYEQYF,TGTGCCAGTCTTGGCCCCTCATCCTACGAGCAGTACTTC
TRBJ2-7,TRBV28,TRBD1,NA,CASRRPGQGNEQYF,TGTGCCAGCAGACGCCCGGGACAGGGAAACGAGCAGTACTTC
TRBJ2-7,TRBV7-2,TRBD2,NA,CASGLAGVPEQYF,TGTGCCAGCGGGCTTGCGGGAGTACCCGAGCAGTACTTC
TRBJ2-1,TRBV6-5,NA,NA,CASSYSSRAAGNEQFF,TGTGCCAGCAGTTACTCGTCCAGGGCTGCTGGCAATGAGCAGTTCTTC
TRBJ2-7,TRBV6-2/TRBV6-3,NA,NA,CASSSGILTSYEQYF,TGTGCCAGCAGTTCCGGGATACTTACCTCCTACGAGCAGTACTTC
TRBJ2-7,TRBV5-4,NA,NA,CASSLAGGAWEQYF,TGTGCCAGCAGCTTGGCTGGGGGGGCGTGGGAGCAGTACTTC
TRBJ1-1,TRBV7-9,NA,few,CASSLKSGVNTEAFF,TGTGCCAGCAGCTTAAAGTCGGGAGTGAACACTGAAGCTTTCTTT
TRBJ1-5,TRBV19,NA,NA,CASSDPVGGNQPQHF,TGTGCCAGTAGTGATCCCGTCGGTGGCAATCAGCCCCAGCATTTT